This TCR beta chain was recorded in a study of control samples from healthy donors and cancer patients. Using immunoSEQ multiplex PCR, the repertoire was profiled, and TCRdb retains in-frame clones only, with some absent. The table has 170,000 or so clones, approximately 94% seen once. V shed 1 base and J shed 5 bases, with 15 bases lying between them. In germline, CDR1 is SGHVS, CDR2 FQNEAQ. The CDR3 consists of 16 residues. The gene calls are TRBV7-8 and TRBJ1-5, with unresolved D. This TCR derives from a man aged 25 to 40 in good health. What was sequenced was blood. CDR3 protein: CASSLEARAVYQPQHF. DNA of the CDR3: TGTGCCAGCAGCTTAGAGGCCCGGGCAGTTTATCAGCCCCAGCATTTT.